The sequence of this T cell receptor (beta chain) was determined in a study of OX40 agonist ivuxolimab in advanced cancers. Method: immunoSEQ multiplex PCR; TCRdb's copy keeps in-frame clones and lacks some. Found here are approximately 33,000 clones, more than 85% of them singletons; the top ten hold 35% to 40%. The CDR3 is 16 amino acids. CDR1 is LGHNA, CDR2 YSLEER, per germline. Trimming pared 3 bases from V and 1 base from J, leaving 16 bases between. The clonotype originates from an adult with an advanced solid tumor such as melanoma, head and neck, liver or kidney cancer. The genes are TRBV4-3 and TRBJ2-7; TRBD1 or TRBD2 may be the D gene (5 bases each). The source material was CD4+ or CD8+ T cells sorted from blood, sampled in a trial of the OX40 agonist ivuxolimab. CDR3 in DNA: TGCGCCAGCAGCCACAAGACTGACGGGGCATCCTACGAGCAGTACTTC. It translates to CASSHKTDGASYEQYF.